These T cell receptor beta chains were read from a single sample in a study of molecular identifiers for immune sequencing clone quantification. Each CDR3 protein is one row after TCRdb ran MiXCR on the PCR reads. This table has about 640,000 distinct CDR3 sequences, just under 20% appearing once. Sequencing input: naive CD8+ T cells from blood, with Jurkat cell RNA spiked in. The source is a human donor in good health. Some libraries in this study had Jurkat cell RNA spiked in. CDR3s include the opening cysteine and the closing phenylalanine or tryptophan. The D gene is left open where the match is weak. Not every row has a clone size; where given, it reads once, few, many or a size class.

TRBJ2-5,TRBD1,TRBV18,many,14,TGTGCCAGCTCAACGGCCAGGGGGCTAGAGACCCAGTACTTC,CASSTARGLETQYF
TRBJ2-1,TRBD2,TRBV29-1,.,16,TGCAGCGTCGGAGGTTCCGGGACTAGTTACTACAATGAGCAGTTCTTC,CSVGGSGTSYYNEQFF
TRBJ1-1,.,TRBV7-9,few,12,TGTACCAGCAGCCCCCCGACAACTGAAGCTTTCTTT,CTSSPPTTEAFF
TRBJ2-1,.,TRBV10-1,many,16,TGCGCCAGCAGTGAGTCCGTGGGGCGGGCCACGAATGAGCAGTTCTTC,CASSESVGRATNEQFF
TRBJ1-2,.,TRBV25-1,many,12,TGTGCCAGCAGTCTGGGAGACTATGGCTACACCTTC,CASSLGDYGYTF
TRBJ1-3,.,TRBV7-6,few,15,TGTGCCAGCGCACCGGACGGGACCTCTGGAAACACCATATATTTT,CASAPDGTSGNTIYF
TRBJ2-5,.,TRBV7-6,many,14,TGTGCCAGCAGCTTAGCCGACAGGCAAGAGACCCAGTACTTC,CASSLADRQETQYF
TRBJ2-5,TRBD2,TRBV19,.,15,TGTGCCAGTAGTGGAGCGGGGGACTTCCAAGGGACCCAGTACTTC,CASSGAGDFQGTQYF
TRBJ2-4,.,TRBV12-5,many,17,TGTGCTAGTGGTTTGGTGGAGGGAGCTCTAGCCAAAAACATTCAGTACTTC,CASGLVEGALAKNIQYF
TRBJ2-3,.,TRBV7-6,many,16,TGTGCCAGCAGCCTGGTTGGGGGGGCCGTCACAGATACGCAGTATTTT,CASSLVGGAVTDTQYF